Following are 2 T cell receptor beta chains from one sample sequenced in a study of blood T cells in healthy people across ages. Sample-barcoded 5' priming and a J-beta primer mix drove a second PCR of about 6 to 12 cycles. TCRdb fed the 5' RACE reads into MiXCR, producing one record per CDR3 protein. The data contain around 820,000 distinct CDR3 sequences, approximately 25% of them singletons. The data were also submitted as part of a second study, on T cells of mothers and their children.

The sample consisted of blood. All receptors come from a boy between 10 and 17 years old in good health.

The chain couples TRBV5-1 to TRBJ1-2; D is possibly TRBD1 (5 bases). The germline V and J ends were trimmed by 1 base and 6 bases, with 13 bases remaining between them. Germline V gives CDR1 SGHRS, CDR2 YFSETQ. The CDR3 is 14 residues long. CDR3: CASSLLARGDGYTF. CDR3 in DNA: TGCGCCAGCAGCTTGTTGGCTCGAGGGGATGGCTACACCTTC.

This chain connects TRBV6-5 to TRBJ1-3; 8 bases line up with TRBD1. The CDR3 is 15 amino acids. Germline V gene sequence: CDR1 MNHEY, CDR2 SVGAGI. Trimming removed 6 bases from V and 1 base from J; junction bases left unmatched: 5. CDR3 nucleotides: TGTGCCAGCAGGAGACAGGGGAGTTCTGGAAACACCATATATTTT. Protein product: CASRRQGSSGNTIYF.